This paragraph covers one T cell receptor beta chain sequence. The target antigen is unknown. Disease lasting under 3 months, a NOSPECS grade of at least 4, and a Clinical Activity Score of at least 3 were features of the ophthalmopathy patients. A patient was excluded if there was uncontrolled infection, other autoimmune disease, pregnancy or lactation. Out of over 9 ml of fresh peripheral blood came the PBMCs. RNA transcripts were the template for amplifying TCR beta CDR3 regions. In the first-round RT-PCR of the TCR CDR3, the HTBI primer set was used. TCRdb re-derived calls from the multiplex PCR reads in MiXCR, one entry per CDR3 protein. The repertoire has some 370,000 distinct CDR3 sequences, about 14% of them found once; the top ten carry around 28%. The data stem from a study of T cells in Graves' hyperthyroidism and ophthalmopathy. CDR3 size: 13 residues. The V gene lost 5 bases and the J gene lost 5 bases, with 11 bases spanning the gap. CDR1 is SEHNR, CDR2 FQNEAQ, per germline (reference sequence).

Study results and limitations: Also found in blood were most expanded thyroid clonotypes above 0.001.

The genes are TRBV7-9 and TRBJ2-3; D perhaps matches TRBD1 (5 bases). The source material was blood. The TCR originated in a man between 45 and 60 years old with Graves' ophthalmopathy. For the CDR3, the DNA is TGTGCCAGCAGCACGGACACCAGAGATACGCAGTATTTT. This encodes CASSTDTRDTQYF.